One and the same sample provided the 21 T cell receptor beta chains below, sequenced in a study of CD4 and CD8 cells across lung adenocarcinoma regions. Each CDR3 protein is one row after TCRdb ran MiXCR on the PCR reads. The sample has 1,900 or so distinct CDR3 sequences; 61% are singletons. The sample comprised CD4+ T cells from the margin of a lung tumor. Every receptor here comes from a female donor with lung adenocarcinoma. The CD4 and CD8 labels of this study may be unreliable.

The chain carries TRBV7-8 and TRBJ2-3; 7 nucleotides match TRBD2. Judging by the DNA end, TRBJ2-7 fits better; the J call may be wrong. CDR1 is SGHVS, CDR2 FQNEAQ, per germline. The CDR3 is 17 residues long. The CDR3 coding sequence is TGTGCCAGCAGCTTCCCCCTGGGGGGGGAGGGTTACAATGAGCAGTACTTC. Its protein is CASSFPLGGEGYNEQYF.

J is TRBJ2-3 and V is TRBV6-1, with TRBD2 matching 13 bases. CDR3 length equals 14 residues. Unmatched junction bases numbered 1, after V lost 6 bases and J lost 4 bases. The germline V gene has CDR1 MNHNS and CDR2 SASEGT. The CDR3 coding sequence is TGTGCCAGCAGACTAGCGGGAGGGCCAGATACGCAGTATTTT. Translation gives CASRLAGGPDTQYF.

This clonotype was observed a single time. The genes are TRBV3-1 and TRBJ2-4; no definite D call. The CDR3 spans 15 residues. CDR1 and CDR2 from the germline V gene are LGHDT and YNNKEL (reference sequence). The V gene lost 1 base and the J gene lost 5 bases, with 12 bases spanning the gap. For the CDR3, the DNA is TGTGCCAGCAGCCAAGTTGGTGTACGGCAAAACATTCAGTACTTC. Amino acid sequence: CASSQVGVRQNIQYF.

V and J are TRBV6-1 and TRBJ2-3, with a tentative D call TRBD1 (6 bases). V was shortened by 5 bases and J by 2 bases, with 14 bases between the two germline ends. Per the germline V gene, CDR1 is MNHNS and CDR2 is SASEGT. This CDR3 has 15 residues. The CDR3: CASSNPGHITDTQYF. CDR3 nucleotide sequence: TGTGCCAGCAGTAATCCGGGACACATCACAGATACGCAGTATTTT.

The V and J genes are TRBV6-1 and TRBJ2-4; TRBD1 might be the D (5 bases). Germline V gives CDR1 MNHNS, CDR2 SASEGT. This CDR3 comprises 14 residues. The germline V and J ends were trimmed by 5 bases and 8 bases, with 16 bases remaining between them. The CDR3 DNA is TGTGCCAGCAGTACCAGGGTGGGCGCTGACATTCAGTACTTC. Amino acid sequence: CASSTRVGADIQYF.

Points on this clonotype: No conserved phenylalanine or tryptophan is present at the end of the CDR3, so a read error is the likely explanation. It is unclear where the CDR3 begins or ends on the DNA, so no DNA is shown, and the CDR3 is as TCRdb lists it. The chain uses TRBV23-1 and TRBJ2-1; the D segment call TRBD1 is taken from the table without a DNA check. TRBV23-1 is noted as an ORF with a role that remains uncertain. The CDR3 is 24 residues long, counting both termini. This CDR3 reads CACAGALCLCEGGAAFSSAQTRGG.

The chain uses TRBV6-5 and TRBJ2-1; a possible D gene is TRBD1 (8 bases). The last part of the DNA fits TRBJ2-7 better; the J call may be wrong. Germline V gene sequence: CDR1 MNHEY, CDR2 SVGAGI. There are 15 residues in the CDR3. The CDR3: CASSYNTGGDNEQYF. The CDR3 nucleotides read TGTGCCAGCAGTTACAATACAGGGGGGGACAATGAGCAGTACTTC.

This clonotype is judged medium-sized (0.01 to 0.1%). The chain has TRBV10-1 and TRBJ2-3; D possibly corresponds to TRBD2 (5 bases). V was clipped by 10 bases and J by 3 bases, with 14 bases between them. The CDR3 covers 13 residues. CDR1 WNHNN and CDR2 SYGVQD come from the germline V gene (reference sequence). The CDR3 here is CATELEGTDTQYF. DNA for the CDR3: TGCGCCACCGAACTAGAAGGTACAGATACGCAGTATTTT.

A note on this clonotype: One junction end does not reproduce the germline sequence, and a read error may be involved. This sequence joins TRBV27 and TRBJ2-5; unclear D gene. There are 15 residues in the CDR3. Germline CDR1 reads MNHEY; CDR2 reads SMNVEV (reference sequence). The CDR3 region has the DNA TGTGCCAGCACCAACGTCGGCGGTGACCAAAAGACCCAGTACTTC. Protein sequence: CASTNVGGDQKTQYF.

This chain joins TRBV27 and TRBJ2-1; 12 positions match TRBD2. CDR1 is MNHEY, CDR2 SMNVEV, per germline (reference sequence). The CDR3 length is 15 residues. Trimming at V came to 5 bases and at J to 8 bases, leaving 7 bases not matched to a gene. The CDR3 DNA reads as TGTGCCAGCAGTCCTGGACTAGCGGGAAACTATGAGCAGTTCTTC. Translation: CASSPGLAGNYEQFF.

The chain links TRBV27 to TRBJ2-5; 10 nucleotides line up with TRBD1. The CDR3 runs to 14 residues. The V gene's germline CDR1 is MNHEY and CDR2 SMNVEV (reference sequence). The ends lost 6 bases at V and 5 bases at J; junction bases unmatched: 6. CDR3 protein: CASSRDRGLETQYF. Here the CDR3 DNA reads TGTGCCAGCAGCCGGGACAGGGGTCTGGAGACCCAGTACTTC.

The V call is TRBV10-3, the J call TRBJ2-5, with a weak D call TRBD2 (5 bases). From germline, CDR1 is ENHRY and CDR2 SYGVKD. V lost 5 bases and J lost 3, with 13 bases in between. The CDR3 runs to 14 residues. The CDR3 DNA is TGTGCCATCAGTCCCTCGGGGTCCGAAGAGACCCAGTACTTC. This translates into CAISPSGSEETQYF.

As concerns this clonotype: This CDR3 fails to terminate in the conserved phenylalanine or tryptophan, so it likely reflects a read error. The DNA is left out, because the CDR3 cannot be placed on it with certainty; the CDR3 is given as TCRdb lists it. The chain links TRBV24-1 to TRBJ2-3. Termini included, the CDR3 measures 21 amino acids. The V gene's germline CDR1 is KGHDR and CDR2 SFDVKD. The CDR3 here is CATIPSSFLNLFLVETSSCRV.

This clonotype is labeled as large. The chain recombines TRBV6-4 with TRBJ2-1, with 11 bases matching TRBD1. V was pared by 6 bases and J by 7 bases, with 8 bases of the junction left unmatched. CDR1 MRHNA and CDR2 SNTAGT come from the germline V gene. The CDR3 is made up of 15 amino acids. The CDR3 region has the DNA TGTGCCAGCAGCCCGACTTGGGACAGGGGGAATGAGCAGTTCTTC. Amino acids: CASSPTWDRGNEQFF.

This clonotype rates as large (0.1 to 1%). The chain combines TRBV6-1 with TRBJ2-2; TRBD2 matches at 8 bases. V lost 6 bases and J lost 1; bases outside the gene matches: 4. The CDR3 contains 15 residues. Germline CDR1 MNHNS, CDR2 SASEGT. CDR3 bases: TGTGCCAGCAGACCACTAGCGGAGAACACCGGGGAGCTGTTTTTT. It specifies CASRPLAENTGELFF.

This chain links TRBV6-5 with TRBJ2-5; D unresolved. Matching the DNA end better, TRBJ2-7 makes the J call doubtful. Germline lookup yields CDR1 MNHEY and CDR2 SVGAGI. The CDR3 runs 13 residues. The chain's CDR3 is CASSYGRDYEQYF. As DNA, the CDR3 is TGTGCCAGCAGTTACGGACGTGATTACGAGCAGTACTTC.

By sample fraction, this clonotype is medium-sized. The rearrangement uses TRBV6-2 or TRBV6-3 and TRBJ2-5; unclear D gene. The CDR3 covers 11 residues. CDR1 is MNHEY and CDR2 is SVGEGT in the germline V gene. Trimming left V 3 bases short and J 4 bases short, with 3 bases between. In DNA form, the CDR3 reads TGTGCCAGCAGTTATGGAGAGACCCAGTACTTC. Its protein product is CASSYGETQYF.

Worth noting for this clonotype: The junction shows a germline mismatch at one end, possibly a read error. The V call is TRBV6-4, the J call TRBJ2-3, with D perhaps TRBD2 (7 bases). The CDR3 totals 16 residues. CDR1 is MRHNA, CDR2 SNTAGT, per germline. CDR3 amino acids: CASSEGGGRGADMQYF. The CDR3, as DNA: TGTGCCAGCAGTGAAGGGGGGGGGAGGGGCGCAGACATGCAGTACTTT.

CDR3 sequence (DNA): TGTGCCAGCAGTTACGTTGGCCCCTATGGCTACACCTTC. Translated, it gives CASSYVGPYGYTF. The gene calls are TRBV6-5 and TRBJ1-2; no definite D call. This CDR3 is 13 amino acids long. Trimming removed 2 bases from V and 4 bases from J, with 8 bases in between. Germline CDR1 MNHEY, CDR2 SVGAGI.

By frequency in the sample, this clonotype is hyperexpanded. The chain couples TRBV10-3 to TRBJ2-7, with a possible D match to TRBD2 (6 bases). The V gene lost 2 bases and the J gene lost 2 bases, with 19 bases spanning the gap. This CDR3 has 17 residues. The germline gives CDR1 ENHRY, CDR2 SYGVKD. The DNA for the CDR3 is TGTGCCATCAGTGAGCCAGAACGGGGGACGTCGACCTACGAGCAGTACTTC. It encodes CAISEPERGTSTYEQYF.

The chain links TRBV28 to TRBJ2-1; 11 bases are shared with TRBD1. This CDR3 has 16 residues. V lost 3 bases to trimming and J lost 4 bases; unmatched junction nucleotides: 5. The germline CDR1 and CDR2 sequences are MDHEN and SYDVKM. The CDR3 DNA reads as TGTGCCAGCAGTTTGCGGACAGGGGGCGCGTACAATGAGCAGTTCTTC. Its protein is CASSLRTGGAYNEQFF.